A single sample is the source of the 10 T cell receptor beta chains below, sequenced in a study of regulatory T cells in long-lasting Graves disease. As for time point: newly diagnosed GD, antithyroid drugs for less than 3 months. Researchers made the TCR library from RNA that was extracted from PBMCs. Through Arm-PCR of CDR3 regions and iRepertoire HTBI primers, TCR beta libraries were built. TCRdb reprocessed the multiplex PCR reads via MiXCR and lists one record per CDR3 protein. The table records roughly 410,000 distinct CDR3 sequences, about 15% of them present only once. The same data also contributed to another study, on T cells in Graves' hyperthyroidism and ophthalmopathy.

The input for sequencing was peripheral blood mononuclear cells (PBMCs), taken at new diagnosis, from a patient treated with antithyroid drugs. These receptors all stem from a woman between 40 and 55 years old with Graves disease.

At least ten counts were recorded for this clonotype. Here the CDR3 DNA reads TGTGCCAGCAGTAAAGACAGGGGGCTTCAGCCCCAGCATTTT. Its protein is CASSKDRGLQPQHF. The V and J genes are TRBV12-3 or TRBV12-4 and TRBJ1-5, with 10 bases aligning to TRBD1. The CDR3 sequence is 14 residues long. Losses at the gene ends were 5 bases for V and 6 bases for J; bases not matched to a gene: 4.

This clonotype came up a few times. The junction departs from the called germline gene at one end, perhaps through a read error. The V call is TRBV5-1, the J call TRBJ1-2, with TRBD1 matching over 10 bases. CDR1 SGHRS and CDR2 YFSETQ come from the germline V gene. CDR3 size: 13 residues. The DNA for the CDR3 is TGCGCCAGCCGCACGACAGGGGGCCATGGCCACACCTTC. This encodes CASRTTGGHGHTF. The entire variable domain, with the rest obtained from reference TRBV5-1 and TRBJ1-2, is as follows: KAGVTQTPRYLIKTRGQQVTLSCSPISGHRSVSWYQQTPGQGLQFLFEYFSETQRNKGNFPGRFSGRQFSNSRSEMNVSTLELGDSALYLCASRTTGGHGHTFGSGTRLTVV.

This clonotype was picked up many times. This chain uses TRBV29-1 with TRBJ2-1; perhaps TRBD1 as D (5 bases). CDR1 SQVTM and CDR2 ANQGSEA come from the germline V gene. CDR3 size: 13 residues. V was trimmed by 5 bases and J by 4 bases, leaving 12 bases between them. CDR3 in amino acids: CSVPVTAYNEQFF. The CDR3, as DNA: TGCAGCGTTCCCGTGACAGCTTACAATGAGCAGTTCTTC.

This clonotype was picked up many times. CDR3 sequence: CASSQGTGETEAFF. The CDR3 bases are TGTGCCAGCAGCCAGGGGACAGGGGAGACTGAAGCTTTCTTT. V gene TRBV5-6 combines with J gene TRBJ1-1; TRBD1 agrees at 10 bases. The V gene's germline CDR1 is SGHDT and CDR2 YYEEEE. V lost 4 bases, J lost 5 bases, and 5 bases stayed unmatched. The CDR3 runs 14 residues.

This clonotype was detected ten times or more. The chain has TRBV6-2 or TRBV6-3 and TRBJ2-7; 7 bases are a match to TRBD2. After removal of 6 bases from V and 0 bases from J, the junction contained 5 bases not matched to a gene. Germline V gene lookup returns CDR1 MNHEY and CDR2 SVGEGT. There are 14 residues in the CDR3. As DNA, the CDR3 is TGTGCCAGCAGACCAAGCGGGACCTCCTACGAGCAGTACTTC. Amino acids: CASRPSGTSYEQYF.

This rearrangement joins TRBV12-3 or TRBV12-4 to TRBJ1-5, with TRBD1 identical over 9 bases. V was clipped by 5 bases and J by 2 bases; unmatched bases: 7. The CDR3 loop spans 16 amino acids. The CDR3 sequence is CASSAPGQGGNQPQHF. In DNA form, the CDR3 reads TGTGCCAGCAGTGCACCGGGACAGGGAGGCAATCAGCCCCAGCATTTT.

This clonotype has a count of ten or more. V gene TRBV7-3 combines with J gene TRBJ1-1; unclear D gene. The CDR3 runs 13 residues. Germline V gives CDR1 SGHTA, CDR2 FQGTGA. The V end was cut by 2 bases, the J end by 9 bases, with 13 bases between. CDR3 in DNA: TGTGCCAGCAGCTTAGCTGTGGGCGCACAAGCTTTCTTT. This gives the protein CASSLAVGAQAFF.

This clonotype has ten or more counts. V is TRBV11-2 and J is TRBJ2-5; D is unresolved. V lost 3 bases to trimming and J lost 1 base, with 15 bases between them. The CDR3 extends over 16 amino acids. CDR1 and CDR2 from the germline V gene are SGHAT and FQNNGV. CDR3 protein: CASSFMGSLSQETQYF. CDR3 bases: TGTGCCAGCAGCTTCATGGGTAGCCTCTCCCAAGAGACCCAGTACTTC.

Turning to this clonotype: A much larger clone lies a single base off, so this may be a read error. This chain connects TRBV6-1 to TRBJ2-1; D remains ambiguous. This CDR3 contains 15 residues. V was shortened by 7 bases and J by 2 bases, with 15 bases between the two germline ends. CDR1 and CDR2 (germline): MNHNS, SASEGT. The CDR3 coding sequence is TGTGCCAGCATTTCCGACAAAACTCCCTACAATGAGCAGTTCTTC. It specifies CASISDKTPYNEQFF.

The rearrangement links TRBV4-1 to TRBJ2-2; no firm D call. Looked up from germline, CDR1 is MGHRA and CDR2 is YSYEKL. The germline V and J ends were trimmed by 1 base and 1 base, with 10 bases remaining between them. The CDR3 covers 16 residues. This CDR3 is CASSQGHGENTGELFF. The CDR3 DNA sequence: TGCGCCAGCAGCCAAGGCCATGGGGAGAACACCGGGGAGCTGTTTTTT.